A selection of T cell receptor beta chains follows, all from one sample in a study of blood T cell repertoires in COVID-19. TCRdb's table, derived via immunoSEQ multiplex PCR, lists solely in-frame clones and lacks some. The sample records around 80,000 clones, about 86% being singletons. The sample consisted of peripheral blood. The receptor set was obtained from a woman over 75 with acute or convalescent COVID-19. The CDR3 runs from the conserved cysteine through the conserved F or W. D genes are given only for firm matches. The size of a clone is reported for some rows only, either as once, few or many, or as a class for expanded clones.

d_call clone_size j_call v_call cdr3_aa cdr3_nt
TRBD2 NA TRBJ2-3 TRBV7-8 CASSLFPLAGGSSTDTQYF TGTGCCAGCAGCTTATTCCCGCTAGCGGGGGGTTCTAGCACAGATACGCAGTATTTT
TRBD1 NA TRBJ2-5 TRBV7-2 CASSFRGRVETQYF TGTGCCAGCAGCTTTAGGGGGCGAGTAGAGACCCAGTACTTC
NA NA TRBJ2-5 TRBV19 CASSAGPLQETQYF TGTGCCAGTAGTGCGGGGCCCCTCCAAGAGACCCAGTACTTC
NA NA TRBJ2-1 TRBV5-1 CASSLEAGIVNNEQFF TGCGCCAGCAGCTTGGAGGCGGGAATAGTAAACAATGAGCAGTTCTTC
NA NA TRBJ2-5 TRBV5-1 CASSLDSQETQYF TGCGCCAGCAGCTTGGACTCCCAAGAGACCCAGTACTTC
NA NA TRBJ1-2 TRBV3-1/TRBV3-2 CASSQDPDRKYGYTF TGTGCCAGCAGCCAAGATCCCGACAGAAAATATGGCTACACCTTC
TRBD2 NA TRBJ2-1 TRBV19 CASNQGGSRSNEQFF TGTGCCAGTAACCAGGGAGGGTCCCGTAGCAATGAGCAGTTCTTC
TRBD1 NA TRBJ2-5 TRBV19 CASRRQGAGETQYF TGTGCCAGTAGAAGGCAGGGGGCGGGAGAGACCCAGTACTTC
TRBD1 NA TRBJ2-2 TRBV5-1 CASSSTGTGGTGELFF TGCGCCAGCAGCTCTACCGGGACAGGGGGCACCGGGGAGCTGTTTTTT
TRBD2 NA TRBJ2-7 TRBV3-1/TRBV3-2 CASSQGTSGGGRGKQYF TGTGCCAGCAGCCAAGGGACTAGCGGGGGGGGCCGAGGTAAGCAGTACTTC
TRBD2 NA TRBJ2-3 TRBV2 CASARYQREITDTQYF TGTGCCAGCGCTCGTTACCAGCGGGAGATTACAGATACGCAGTATTTT
TRBD2 NA TRBJ2-3 TRBV7-3 CASSSRAGGPDTQYF TGTGCCAGCAGCTCGCGAGCGGGGGGGCCAGATACGCAGTATTTT
NA NA TRBJ1-1 TRBV30 CAWRRNTEAFF TGTGCCTGGAGGCGGAACACTGAAGCTTTCTTT
NA once TRBJ2-1 TRBV5-1 CASSLAFGNEQFF TGCGCCAGCAGCTTGGCCTTCGGCAATGAGCAGTTCTTC
TRBD1 once TRBJ1-1 TRBV18 CASSPRGQSTEAFF TGTGCCAGCTCCCCTCGGGGACAGTCCACTGAAGCTTTCTTT
NA NA TRBJ2-3 TRBV19 CASSKVTWGIGGPDTQYF TGTGCCAGTAGTAAGGTGACCTGGGGGATAGGGGGACCAGATACGCAGTATTTT
TRBD2 NA TRBJ2-1 TRBV19 CASSIRAGRDEQFF TGTGCCAGTAGTATAAGGGCAGGGAGGGATGAGCAGTTCTTC
TRBD1 once TRBJ2-5 TRBV28 CASNRQGIGETQYF TGTGCCAGCAATCGACAGGGGATAGGGGAGACCCAGTACTTC
NA NA TRBJ2-4 TRBV3-1/TRBV3-2 CASSPKGHGRALAKNIQYF TGTGCCAGCAGCCCTAAGGGACATGGAAGGGCTCTAGCCAAAAACATTCAGTACTTC
NA NA TRBJ2-7 TRBV21-1 CASSSTPGQGSSYEQYF TGTGCCAGCTCTTCTACCCCGGGACAGGGGAGCTCCTACGAGCAGTACTTC
TRBD1 NA TRBJ2-7 TRBV19 CASSWTGSHYEQYF TGTGCCAGTAGTTGGACAGGGTCGCACTACGAGCAGTACTTC
NA NA TRBJ2-2 TRBV7-2 CASSLGASNTGELFF TGTGCCAGCAGCTTAGGAGCCTCGAACACCGGGGAGCTGTTTTTT
NA few TRBJ1-1 TRBV10-3 CAISEKEGTEAFF TGTGCCATCAGTGAGAAGGAGGGAACTGAAGCTTTCTTT
TRBD1 NA TRBJ2-1 TRBV11-2 CASSLGGQGNEQFF TGTGCCAGCAGCTTAGGAGGACAGGGGAATGAGCAGTTCTTC
NA NA TRBJ1-1 TRBV7-2 CASSFQGVEAFF TGTGCCAGCAGCTTCCAAGGGGTCGAAGCTTTCTTT
NA NA TRBJ1-1 TRBV5-1 CASSFGGRATEAFF TGCGCCAGCAGCTTCGGGGGAAGGGCCACTGAAGCTTTCTTT